This T cell receptor beta chain was observed in a study of blood T cells in healthy people across ages. The CDR3 covers 16 residues. Germline V gene data show CDR1 as SGHTA and CDR2 as FQGTGA. Deletions cut 4 bases from V and 4 bases from J, with 16 bases between. Using a J-beta primer mix together with a sample-barcoded 5' primer, a second PCR was run for about 7 to 12 cycles. Via MiXCR, TCRdb re-called the 5' RACE reads, giving one row per CDR3 protein. Of 600,000 to 1,000,000 distinct CDR3 sequences in the sample, around a quarter were seen once. A further study also used this sample, focusing on T cells of mothers and their children. This second report adds: Within related and unrelated pairs, thymic selection shapes TCR recombination output in a similar way.

This clonotype was obtained from a boy aged 5-17 years in good health. Sequencing used blood. The chain couples TRBV7-3 to TRBJ2-2, with D perhaps TRBD2 (6 bases). The CDR3 spells CASSSGLTRGTGELFF. CDR3 bases: TGTGCCAGCAGCTCGGGTCTGACTAGGGGCACCGGGGAGCTGTTTTTT.